The sequence of this TCR beta chain was determined in a study of cytomegalovirus exposure and HLA in healthy donors. This clone has more than one count but fewer than ten. This CDR3 has 14 residues. Trimming stripped 5 bases from V and 5 bases from J, with 13 bases between. Germline CDR1 and CDR2: PRHDT and FYEKMQ (reference sequence). Use of 60 Vbeta and 13 Jbeta primers characterized the PCR. Method: immunoSEQ multiplex PCR; TCRdb's copy keeps in-frame clones and lacks some. The table has around 50,000 clones, approximately 70% seen once. What was sequenced was PBMCs. This clonotype was sampled from a woman aged 50 to 65 in good health and CMV-seropositive. The V gene is TRBV13, the J gene TRBJ2-1; unclear D gene. The CDR3 region is CASSGGWSDNEQFF. As DNA, the CDR3 is TGTGCCAGCAGCGGCGGTTGGTCCGACAATGAGCAGTTCTTC.